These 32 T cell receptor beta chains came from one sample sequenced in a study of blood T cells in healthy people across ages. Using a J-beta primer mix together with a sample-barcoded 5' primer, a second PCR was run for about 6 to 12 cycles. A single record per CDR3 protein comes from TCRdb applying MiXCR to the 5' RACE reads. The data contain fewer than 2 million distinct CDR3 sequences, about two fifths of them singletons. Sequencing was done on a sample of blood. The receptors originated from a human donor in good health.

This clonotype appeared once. CDR3 coding DNA: TGCAGTGCTAGACCGGACAGAAATAATTCACCCCTCCACTTT. It codes for CSARPDRNNSPLHF. The chain joins TRBV20-1 to TRBJ1-6, with TRBD1 as a possible D gene (6 bases). V was shortened by 2 bases and J by 5 bases, with 10 bases between the two germline ends. The CDR3 covers 14 residues. CDR1 DFQATT and CDR2 SNEGSKA come from the germline V gene (reference sequence).

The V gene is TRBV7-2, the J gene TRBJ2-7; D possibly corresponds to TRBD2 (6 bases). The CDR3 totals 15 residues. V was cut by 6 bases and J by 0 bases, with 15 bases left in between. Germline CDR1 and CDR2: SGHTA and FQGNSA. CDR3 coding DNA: TGTGCCAGCAGGGAGAGGGCGGGGAACTCCTACGAGCAGTACTTC. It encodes CASRERAGNSYEQYF. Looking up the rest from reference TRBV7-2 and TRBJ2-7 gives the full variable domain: GAGVSQSPSNKVTEKGKDVELRCDPISGHTALYWYRQSLGQGLEFLIYFQGNSAPDKSGLPSDRFSAERTGGSVSTLTIQRTQQEDSAVYLCASRERAGNSYEQYFGPGTRLTVT.

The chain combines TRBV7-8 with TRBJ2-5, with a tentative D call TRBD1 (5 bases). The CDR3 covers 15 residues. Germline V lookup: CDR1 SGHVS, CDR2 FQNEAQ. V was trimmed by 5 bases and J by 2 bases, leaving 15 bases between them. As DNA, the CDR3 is TGTGCCAGCAGCCCTAGACAGTCCGTACAAGAGACCCAGTACTTC. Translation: CASSPRQSVQETQYF.

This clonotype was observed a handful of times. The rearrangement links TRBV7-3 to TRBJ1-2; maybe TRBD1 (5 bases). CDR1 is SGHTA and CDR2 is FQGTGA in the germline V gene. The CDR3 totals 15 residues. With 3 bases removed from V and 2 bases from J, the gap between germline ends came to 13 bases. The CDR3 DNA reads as TGTGCCAGCAGCTTGAGACACGGGGGGAACTATGGCTACACCTTC. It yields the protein CASSLRHGGNYGYTF.

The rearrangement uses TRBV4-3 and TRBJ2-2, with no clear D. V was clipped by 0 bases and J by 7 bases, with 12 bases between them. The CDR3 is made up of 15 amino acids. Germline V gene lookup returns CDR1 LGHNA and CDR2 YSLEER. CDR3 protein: CASSQEWVVSGELFF. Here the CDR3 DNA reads TGCGCCAGCAGCCAAGAATGGGTGGTGAGCGGGGAGCTGTTTTTT.

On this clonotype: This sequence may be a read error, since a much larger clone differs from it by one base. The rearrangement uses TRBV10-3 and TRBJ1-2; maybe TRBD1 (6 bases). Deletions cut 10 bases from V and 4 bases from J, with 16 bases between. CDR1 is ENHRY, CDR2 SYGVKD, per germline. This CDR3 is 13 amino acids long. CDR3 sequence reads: CATGGAPVYGYTF. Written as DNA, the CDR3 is TGTGCCACCGGGGGGGCGCCGGTCTATGGCTACACCTTC.

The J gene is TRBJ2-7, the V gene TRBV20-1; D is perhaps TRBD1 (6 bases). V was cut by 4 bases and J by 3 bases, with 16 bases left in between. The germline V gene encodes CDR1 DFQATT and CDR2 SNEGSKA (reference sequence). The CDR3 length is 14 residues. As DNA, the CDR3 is TGCAGTGCTACCCTTGGGACACTCGTCTACGAGCAGTACTTC. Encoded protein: CSATLGTLVYEQYF.

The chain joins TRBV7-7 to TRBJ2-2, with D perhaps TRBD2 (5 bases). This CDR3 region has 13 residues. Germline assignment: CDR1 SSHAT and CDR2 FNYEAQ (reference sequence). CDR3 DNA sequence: TGTGCTAGCGCAGAGGGGAACACCGGGGAGCTGTTTTTT. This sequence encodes CASAEGNTGELFF.

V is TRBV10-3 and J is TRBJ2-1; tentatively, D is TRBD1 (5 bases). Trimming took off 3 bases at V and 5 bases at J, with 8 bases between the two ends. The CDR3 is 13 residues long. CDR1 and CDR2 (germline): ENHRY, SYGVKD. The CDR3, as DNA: TGTGCCATCAGTGAATCAGGGAACAATGAGCAGTTCTTC. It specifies CAISESGNNEQFF.

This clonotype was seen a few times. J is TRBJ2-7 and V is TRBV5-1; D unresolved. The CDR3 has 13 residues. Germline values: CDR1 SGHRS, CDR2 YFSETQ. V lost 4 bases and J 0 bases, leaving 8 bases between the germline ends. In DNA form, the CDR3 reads TGCGCCAGCAGCAACCCTGTCTCCTACGAGCAGTACTTC. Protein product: CASSNPVSYEQYF.

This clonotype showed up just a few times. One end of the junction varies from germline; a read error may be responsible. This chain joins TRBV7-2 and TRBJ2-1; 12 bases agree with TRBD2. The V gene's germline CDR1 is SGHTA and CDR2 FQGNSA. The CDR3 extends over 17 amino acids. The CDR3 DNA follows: TGTGCCAGCAGCTTCACTAGCGGGGGGCCGGGGTACAATGAGCAGTTTTTC. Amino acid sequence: CASSFTSGGPGYNEQFF.

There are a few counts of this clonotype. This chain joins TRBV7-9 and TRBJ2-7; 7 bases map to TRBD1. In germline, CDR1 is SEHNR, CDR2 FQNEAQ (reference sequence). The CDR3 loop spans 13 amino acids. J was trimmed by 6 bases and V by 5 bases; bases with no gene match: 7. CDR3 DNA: TGTGCCAGCAGCCCTCGACAGGGATCCGAGCAGTACTTC. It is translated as CASSPRQGSEQYF.

As DNA, the CDR3 is TGTGCCAGCAGCTTAATACGACAGAACTATGGCTACACCTTC. This codes for CASSLIRQNYGYTF. V and J are TRBV5-5 and TRBJ1-2; weak D call: TRBD1 (5 bases). V lost 2 bases and J lost 2, with 10 bases in between. Germline lookup yields CDR1 SGHKS and CDR2 YYEKEE (reference sequence). This CDR3 is built from 14 residues.

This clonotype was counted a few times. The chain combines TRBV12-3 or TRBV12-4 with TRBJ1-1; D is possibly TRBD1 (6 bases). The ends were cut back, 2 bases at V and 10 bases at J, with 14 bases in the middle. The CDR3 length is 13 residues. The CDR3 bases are TGTGCCAGCAGTTTACGGCAGGGGAACGTAGCTTTCTTT. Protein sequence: CASSLRQGNVAFF.

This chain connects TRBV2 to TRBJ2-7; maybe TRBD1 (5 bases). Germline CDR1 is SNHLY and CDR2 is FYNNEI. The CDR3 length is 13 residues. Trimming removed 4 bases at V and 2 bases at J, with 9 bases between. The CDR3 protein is CASSADSPYEQYF. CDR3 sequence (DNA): TGTGCCAGCAGTGCCGACAGTCCCTACGAGCAGTACTTC.

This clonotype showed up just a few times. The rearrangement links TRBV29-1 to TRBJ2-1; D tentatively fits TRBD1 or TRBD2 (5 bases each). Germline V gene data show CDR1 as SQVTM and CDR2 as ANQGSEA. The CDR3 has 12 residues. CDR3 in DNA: TGCAGTTTGAGCCCTGGGGGCAATGAGCAGTTCTTC. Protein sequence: CSLSPGGNEQFF.

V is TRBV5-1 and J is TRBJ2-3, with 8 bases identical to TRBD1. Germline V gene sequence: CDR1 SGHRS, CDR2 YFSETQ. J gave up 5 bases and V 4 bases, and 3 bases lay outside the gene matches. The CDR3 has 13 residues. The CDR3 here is CASSRTGLDTQYF. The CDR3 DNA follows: TGCGCCAGCAGCCGGACAGGGTTAGATACGCAGTATTTT.

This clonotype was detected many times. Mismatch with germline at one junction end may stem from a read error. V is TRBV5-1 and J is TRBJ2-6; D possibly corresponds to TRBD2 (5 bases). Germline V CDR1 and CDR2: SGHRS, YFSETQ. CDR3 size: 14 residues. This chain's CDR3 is CASSTSSGANVLTF. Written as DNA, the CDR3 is TGTGCCAGCAGTACTAGCTCTGGGGCCAACGTCCTGACTTTC.

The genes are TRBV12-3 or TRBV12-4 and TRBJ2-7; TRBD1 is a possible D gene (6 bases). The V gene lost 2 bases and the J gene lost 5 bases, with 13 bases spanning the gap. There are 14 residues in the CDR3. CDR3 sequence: CASSLFLGANEQYF. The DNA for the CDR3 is TGTGCCAGCAGTTTATTTCTGGGGGCCAACGAGCAGTACTTC.

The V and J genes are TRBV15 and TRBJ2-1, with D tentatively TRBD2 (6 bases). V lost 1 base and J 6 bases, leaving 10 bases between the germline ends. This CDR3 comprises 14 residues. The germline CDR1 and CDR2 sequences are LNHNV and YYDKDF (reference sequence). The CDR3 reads CATSRVTGGNEQFF. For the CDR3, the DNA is TGTGCCACCAGCAGAGTTACCGGGGGCAATGAGCAGTTCTTC.

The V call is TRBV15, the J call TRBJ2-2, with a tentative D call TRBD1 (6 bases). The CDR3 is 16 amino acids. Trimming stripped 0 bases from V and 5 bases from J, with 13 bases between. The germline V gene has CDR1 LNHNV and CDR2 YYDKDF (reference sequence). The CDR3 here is CATSRELKQGTGELFF. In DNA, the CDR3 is TGTGCCACCAGCAGAGAGCTCAAACAGGGAACCGGGGAGCTGTTTTTT. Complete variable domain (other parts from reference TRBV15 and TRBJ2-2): DAMVIQNPRYQVTQFGKPVTLSCSQTLNHNVMYWYQQKSSQAPKLLFHYYDKDFNNEADTPDNFQSRRPNTSFCFLDIRSPGLGDTAMYLCATSRELKQGTGELFFGEGSRLTVL.

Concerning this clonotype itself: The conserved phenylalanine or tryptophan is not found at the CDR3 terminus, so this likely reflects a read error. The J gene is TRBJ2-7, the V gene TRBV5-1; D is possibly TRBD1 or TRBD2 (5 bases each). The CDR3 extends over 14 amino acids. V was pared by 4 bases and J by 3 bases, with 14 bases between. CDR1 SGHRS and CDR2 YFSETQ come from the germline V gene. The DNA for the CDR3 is TGCGCCAGCAGCCTGGGTTGGGGGAGCTACGAGCAGTACTAC. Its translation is CASSLGWGSYEQYY.

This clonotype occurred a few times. The CDR3 DNA is TGCAGTGCTAGCAGCCCCGGCGGGGGGGCCGGAGGAGATACGCAGTATTTT. The encoded protein is CSASSPGGGAGGDTQYF. The rearrangement links TRBV20-1 to TRBJ2-3; the match to TRBD2 covers 9 bases. The CDR3 is 17 amino acids. The J segment lost 5 bases and the V segment lost 3 bases, leaving 15 bases of the junction unmatched. In germline, CDR1 is DFQATT, CDR2 SNEGSKA (reference sequence).

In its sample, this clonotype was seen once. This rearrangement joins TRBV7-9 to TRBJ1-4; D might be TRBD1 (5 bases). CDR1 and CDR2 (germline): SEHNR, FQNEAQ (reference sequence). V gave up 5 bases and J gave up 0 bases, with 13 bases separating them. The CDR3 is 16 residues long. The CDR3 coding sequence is TGTGCCAGCAGCCCTACCGACAGCTCAACTAATGAAAAACTGTTTTTT. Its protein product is CASSPTDSSTNEKLFF. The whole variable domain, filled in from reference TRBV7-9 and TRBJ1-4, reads DTGVSQNPRHKITKRGQNVTFRCDPISEHNRLYWYRQTLGQGPEFLTYFQNEAQLEKSRLLSDRFSAERPKGSFSTLEIQRTEQGDSAMYLCASSPTDSSTNEKLFFGSGTQLSVL.

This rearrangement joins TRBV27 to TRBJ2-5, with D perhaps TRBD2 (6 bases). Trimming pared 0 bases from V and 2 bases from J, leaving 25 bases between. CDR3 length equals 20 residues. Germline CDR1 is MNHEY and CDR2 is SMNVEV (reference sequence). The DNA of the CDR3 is TGTGCCAGCAGTTTATCCGCCCCCACGGGGACTCCTCCCGCACAAGAGACCCAGTACTTC. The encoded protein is CASSLSAPTGTPPAQETQYF.

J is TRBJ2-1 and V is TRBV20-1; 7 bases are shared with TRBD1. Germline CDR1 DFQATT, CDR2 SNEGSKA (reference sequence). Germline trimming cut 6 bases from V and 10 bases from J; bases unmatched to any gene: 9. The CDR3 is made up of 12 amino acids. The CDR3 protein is CSATTGPYEQFF. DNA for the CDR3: TGCAGTGCAACGACAGGGCCCTACGAGCAGTTCTTC.

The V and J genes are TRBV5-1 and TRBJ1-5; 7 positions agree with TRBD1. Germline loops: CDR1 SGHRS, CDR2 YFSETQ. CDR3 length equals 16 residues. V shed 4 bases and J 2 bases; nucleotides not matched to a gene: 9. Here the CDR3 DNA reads TGCGCCAGCAGCCCAGGACAGGTCACCGGCAATCAGCCCCAGCATTTT. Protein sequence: CASSPGQVTGNQPQHF.

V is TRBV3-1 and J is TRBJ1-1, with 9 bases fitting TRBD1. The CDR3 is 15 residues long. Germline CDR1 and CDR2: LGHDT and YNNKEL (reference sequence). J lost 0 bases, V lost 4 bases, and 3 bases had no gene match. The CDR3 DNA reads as TGTGCCAGCAGCCGAAGGGACAGGGTGAACACTGAAGCTTTCTTT. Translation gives CASSRRDRVNTEAFF.

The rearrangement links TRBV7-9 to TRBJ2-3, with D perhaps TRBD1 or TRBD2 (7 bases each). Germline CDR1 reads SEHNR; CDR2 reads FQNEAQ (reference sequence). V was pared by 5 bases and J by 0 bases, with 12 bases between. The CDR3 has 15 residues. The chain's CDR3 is CASSPGGVSTDTQYF. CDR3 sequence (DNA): TGTGCCAGCAGCCCAGGGGGGGTCAGCACAGATACGCAGTATTTT.

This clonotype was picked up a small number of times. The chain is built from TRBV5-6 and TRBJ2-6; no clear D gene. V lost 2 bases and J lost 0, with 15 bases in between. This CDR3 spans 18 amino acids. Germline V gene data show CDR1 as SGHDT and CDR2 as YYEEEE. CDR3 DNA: TGTGCCAGCAGCTTCCCCATTGGGTCTTCCTCTGGGGCCAACGTCCTGACTTTC. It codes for CASSFPIGSSSGANVLTF.

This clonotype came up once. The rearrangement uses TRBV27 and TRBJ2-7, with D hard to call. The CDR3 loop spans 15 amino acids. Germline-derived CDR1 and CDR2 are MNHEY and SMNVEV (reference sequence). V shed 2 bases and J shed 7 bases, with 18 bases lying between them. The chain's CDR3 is CASSLDHISYNEQYF. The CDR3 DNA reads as TGTGCCAGCAGTTTAGACCATATCTCCTACAATGAGCAGTACTTC.

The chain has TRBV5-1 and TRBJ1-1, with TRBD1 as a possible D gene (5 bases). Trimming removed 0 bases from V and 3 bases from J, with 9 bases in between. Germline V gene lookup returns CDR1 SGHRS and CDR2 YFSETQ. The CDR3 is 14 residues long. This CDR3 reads CASSLDQGDTEAFF. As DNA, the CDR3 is TGCGCCAGCAGCTTGGATCAGGGAGACACTGAAGCTTTCTTT.